This T cell receptor beta chain was recorded in a study of spatial heterogeneity in lung cancer. Study information: Unique TCR and UMI combinations averaged more than ten appearances each in raw reads. General observations from the study: Intratumoral expanded alpha and beta TCR counts were found to track tumor mutation counts.

The study tagged each TCR cDNA molecule with a unique molecular identifier. TCRdb analysed the 5' RACE reads with MiXCR anew, one entry per CDR3 protein. Here the sample spans some 4,900 distinct CDR3 sequences, roughly 13% being singletons. The CDR3 runs 13 residues. Trimming pared 5 bases from V and 0 bases from J, leaving 6 bases between. Germline loops: CDR1 MNHEY, CDR2 SMNVEV (reference sequence). This clonotype was detected many times. What it binds is not known. Time point indicated: sample taken at primary tumor resection. No cell sorting; template was whole RNA from tumor, lung tissue or PBMC. Material: lung tumor tissue, obtained at surgery. The TCR was taken from a female donor with early-stage non-small cell lung cancer. This rearrangement joins TRBV27 to TRBJ2-3; the D is unclear. CDR3 coding DNA: TGTGCCAGCAGTCTAAGTAGCACAGATACGCAGTATTTT. The encoded protein is CASSLSSTDTQYF.